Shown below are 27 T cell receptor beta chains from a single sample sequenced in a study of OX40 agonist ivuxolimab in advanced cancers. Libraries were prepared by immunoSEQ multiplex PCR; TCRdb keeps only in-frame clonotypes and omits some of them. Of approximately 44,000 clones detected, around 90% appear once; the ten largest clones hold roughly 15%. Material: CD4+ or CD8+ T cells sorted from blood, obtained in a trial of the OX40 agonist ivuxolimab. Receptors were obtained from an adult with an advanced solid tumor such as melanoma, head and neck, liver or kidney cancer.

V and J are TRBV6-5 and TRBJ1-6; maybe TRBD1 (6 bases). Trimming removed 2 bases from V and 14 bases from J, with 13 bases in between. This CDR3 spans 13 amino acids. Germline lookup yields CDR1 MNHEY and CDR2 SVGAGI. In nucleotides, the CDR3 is TGTGCCAGCAGTTACCGACAGGAAGGGTCCCTCCACTTT. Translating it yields CASSYRQEGSLHF.

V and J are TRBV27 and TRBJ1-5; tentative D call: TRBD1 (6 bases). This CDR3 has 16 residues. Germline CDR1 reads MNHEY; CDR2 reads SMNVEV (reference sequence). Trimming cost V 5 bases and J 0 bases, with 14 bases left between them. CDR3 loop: CASSTGTPYSNQPQHF. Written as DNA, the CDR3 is TGTGCCAGCAGTACCGGGACACCCTATAGCAATCAGCCCCAGCATTTT.

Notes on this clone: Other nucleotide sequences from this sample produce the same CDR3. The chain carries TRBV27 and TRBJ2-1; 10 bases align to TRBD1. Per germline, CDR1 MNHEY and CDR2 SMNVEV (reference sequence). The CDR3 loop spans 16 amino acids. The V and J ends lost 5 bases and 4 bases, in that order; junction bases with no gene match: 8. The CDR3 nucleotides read TGTGCCAGCAGTACCCGGGACAGGGGAGCTTACAATGAGCAGTTCTTC. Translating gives CASSTRDRGAYNEQFF.

CDR3 protein: CASSHPWALGAGDTQYF. The CDR3, as DNA: TGTGCCAGCAGCCATCCGTGGGCCTTGGGAGCGGGCGATACGCAGTATTTT. J is TRBJ2-3 and V is TRBV4-2; TRBD2 is a possible D gene (6 bases). The V gene's germline CDR1 is LGHNA and CDR2 YNFKEQ. Deletions cut 3 bases from V and 6 bases from J, with 22 bases between. The CDR3 totals 17 residues.

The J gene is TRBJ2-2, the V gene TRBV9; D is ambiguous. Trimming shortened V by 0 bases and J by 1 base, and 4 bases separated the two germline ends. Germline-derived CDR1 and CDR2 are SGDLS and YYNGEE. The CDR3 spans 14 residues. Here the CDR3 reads CASSVGRNTGELFF. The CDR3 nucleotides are TGTGCCAGCAGCGTAGGGAGGAACACCGGGGAGCTGTTTTTT.

Written as DNA, the CDR3 is TGTGCCAGCAGTAACAGGGGGTACCAAGAGACCCAGTACTTC. The encoded protein is CASSNRGYQETQYF. The V and J genes are TRBV13 and TRBJ2-5, with TRBD1 matching over 8 bases. The CDR3 totals 14 residues. Germline V gene lookup returns CDR1 PRHDT and CDR2 FYEKMQ (reference sequence). The V segment lost 6 bases and the J segment 0 bases; nucleotides outside the gene matches: 3.

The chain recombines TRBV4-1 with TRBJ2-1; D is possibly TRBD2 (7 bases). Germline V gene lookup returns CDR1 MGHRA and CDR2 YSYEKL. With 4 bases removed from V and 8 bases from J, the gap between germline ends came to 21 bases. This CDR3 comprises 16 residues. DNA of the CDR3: TGCGCCAGCAGCCCCGGGGGGCTTGCCTTCTGGTATGAGCAGTTCTTC. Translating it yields CASSPGGLAFWYEQFF.

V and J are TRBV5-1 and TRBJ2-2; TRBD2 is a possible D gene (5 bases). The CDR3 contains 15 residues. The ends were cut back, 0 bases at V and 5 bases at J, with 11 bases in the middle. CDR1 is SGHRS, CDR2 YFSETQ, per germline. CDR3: CASSLVGRETGELFF. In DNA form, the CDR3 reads TGCGCCAGCAGCTTGGTGGGTAGGGAGACCGGGGAGCTGTTTTTT.

CDR3 protein: CASSPPPPQSYEQYF. The CDR3, as DNA: TGTGCCAGCTCACCACCGCCCCCACAGTCCTACGAGCAGTACTTC. The J gene is TRBJ2-7, the V gene TRBV18, with D uncertain. V was clipped by 0 bases and J by 1 base, with 10 bases between them. Germline CDR1 KGHSH, CDR2 LQKENI. There are 15 residues in the CDR3.

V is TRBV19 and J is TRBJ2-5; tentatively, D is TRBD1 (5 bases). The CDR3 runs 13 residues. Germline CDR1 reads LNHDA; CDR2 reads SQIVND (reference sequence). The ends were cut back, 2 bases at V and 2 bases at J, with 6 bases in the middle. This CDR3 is CASSIQGQETQYF. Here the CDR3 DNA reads TGTGCCAGTAGTATACAGGGTCAAGAGACCCAGTACTTC.

CDR3 DNA sequence: TGTGCCAGCAGCTCTGCCGGGACTCCTGCCTCTGGAAACACCATATATTTT. It yields the protein CASSSAGTPASGNTIYF. The V and J genes are TRBV5-5 and TRBJ1-3; D is perhaps TRBD1 (5 bases). CDR3 length: 17 amino acids. Germline CDR1 SGHKS, CDR2 YYEKEE (reference sequence). V was pared by 3 bases and J by 0 bases, with 16 bases between.

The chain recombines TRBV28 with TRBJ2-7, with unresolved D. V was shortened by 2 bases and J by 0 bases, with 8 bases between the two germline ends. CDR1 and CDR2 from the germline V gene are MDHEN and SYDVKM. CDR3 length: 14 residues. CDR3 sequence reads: CASSLTASSYEQYF. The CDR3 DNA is TGTGCCAGCAGTTTAACAGCAAGCTCCTACGAGCAGTACTTC.

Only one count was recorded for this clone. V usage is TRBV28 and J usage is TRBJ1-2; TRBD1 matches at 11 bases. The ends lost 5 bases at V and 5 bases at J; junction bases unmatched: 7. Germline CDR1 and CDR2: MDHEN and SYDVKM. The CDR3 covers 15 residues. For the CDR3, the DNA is TGTGCCAGCAGTCCAGCAGGACAGGGGGCGTATGGCTACACCTTC. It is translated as CASSPAGQGAYGYTF.

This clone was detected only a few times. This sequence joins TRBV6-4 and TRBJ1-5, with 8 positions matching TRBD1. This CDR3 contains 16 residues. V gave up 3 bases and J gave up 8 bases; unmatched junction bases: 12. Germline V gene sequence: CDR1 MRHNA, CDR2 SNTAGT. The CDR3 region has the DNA TGTGCCAGCAGTGAAGAGGTCGGACAGGGTGGCGAGCCCCAGCATTTT. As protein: CASSEEVGQGGEPQHF.

CDR3 bases: TGCGCCAGCAGCGGACTAGCGGGGTTCTCCTACAATGAGCAGTTCTTC. Amino acids: CASSGLAGFSYNEQFF. The rearrangement links TRBV5-1 to TRBJ2-1; 12 bases map to TRBD2. The CDR3 runs 16 residues. Germline CDR1 is SGHRS and CDR2 is YFSETQ. V trimming: 4 bases; J trimming: 0 bases; junction bases outside the gene matches: 2. The variable domain in full, completed from reference TRBV5-1 and TRBJ2-1, reads KAGVTQTPRYLIKTRGQQVTLSCSPISGHRSVSWYQQTPGQGLQFLFEYFSETQRNKGNFPGRFSGRQFSNSRSEMNVSTLELGDSALYLCASSGLAGFSYNEQFFGPGTRLTVL.

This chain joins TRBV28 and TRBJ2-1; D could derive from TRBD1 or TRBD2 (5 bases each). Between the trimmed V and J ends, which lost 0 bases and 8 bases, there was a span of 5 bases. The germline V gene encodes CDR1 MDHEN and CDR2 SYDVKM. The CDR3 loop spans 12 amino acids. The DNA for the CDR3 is TGTGCCAGCAGTTTATGGGGGGATGAGCAGTTCTTC. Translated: CASSLWGDEQFF.

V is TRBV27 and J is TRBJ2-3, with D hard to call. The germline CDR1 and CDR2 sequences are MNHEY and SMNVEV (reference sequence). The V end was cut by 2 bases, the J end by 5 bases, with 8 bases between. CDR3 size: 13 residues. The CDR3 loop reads CASSLLSRDTQYF. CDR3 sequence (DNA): TGTGCCAGCAGTTTACTGAGTAGAGATACGCAGTATTTT.

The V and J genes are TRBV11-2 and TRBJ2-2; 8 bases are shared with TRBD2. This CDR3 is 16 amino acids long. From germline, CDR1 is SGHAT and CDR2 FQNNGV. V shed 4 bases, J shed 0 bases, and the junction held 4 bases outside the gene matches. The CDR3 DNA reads TGTGCCAGCAGCTATTTAGCGGGAACGAACACCGGGGAGCTGTTTTTT. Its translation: CASSYLAGTNTGELFF.

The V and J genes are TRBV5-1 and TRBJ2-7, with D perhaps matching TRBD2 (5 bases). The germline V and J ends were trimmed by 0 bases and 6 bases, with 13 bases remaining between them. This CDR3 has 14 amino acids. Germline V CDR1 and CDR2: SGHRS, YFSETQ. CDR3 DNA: TGCGCCAGCAGCTTGGTGAGGGTAGGCTCCGAGCAGTACTTC. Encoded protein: CASSLVRVGSEQYF.

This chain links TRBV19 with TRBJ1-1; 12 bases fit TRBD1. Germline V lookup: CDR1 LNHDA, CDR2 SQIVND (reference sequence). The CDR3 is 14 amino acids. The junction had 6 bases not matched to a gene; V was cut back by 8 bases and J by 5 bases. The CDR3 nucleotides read TGTGCCAGTGGGACAGGGGGCGCTGGGACTGAAGCTTTCTTT. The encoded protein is CASGTGGAGTEAFF. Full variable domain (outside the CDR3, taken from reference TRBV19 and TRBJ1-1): DGGITQSPKYLFRKEGQNVTLSCEQNLNHDAMYWYRQDPGQGLRLIYYSQIVNDFQKGDIAEGYSVSREKKESFPLTVTSAQKNPTAFYLCASGTGGAGTEAFFGQGTRLTVV.

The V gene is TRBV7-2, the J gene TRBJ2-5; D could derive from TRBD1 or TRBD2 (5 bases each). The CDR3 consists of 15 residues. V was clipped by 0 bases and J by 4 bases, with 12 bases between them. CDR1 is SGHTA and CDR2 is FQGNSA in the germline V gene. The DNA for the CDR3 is TGTGCCAGCAGCTTAGCCTCAGGGAGCTTAGAGACCCAGTACTTC. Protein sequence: CASSLASGSLETQYF.

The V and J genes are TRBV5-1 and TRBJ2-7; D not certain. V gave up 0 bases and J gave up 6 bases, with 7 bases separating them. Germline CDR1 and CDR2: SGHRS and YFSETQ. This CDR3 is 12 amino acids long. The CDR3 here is CASSLEGSEQYF. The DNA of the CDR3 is TGCGCCAGCAGCTTGGAAGGGTCCGAGCAGTACTTC.

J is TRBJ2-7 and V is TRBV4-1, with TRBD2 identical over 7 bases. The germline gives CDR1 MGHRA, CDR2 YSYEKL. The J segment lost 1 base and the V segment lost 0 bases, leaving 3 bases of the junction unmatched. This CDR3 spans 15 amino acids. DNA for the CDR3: TGCGCCAGCAGCCAAGAACCTAGCGGATCCTACGAGCAGTACTTC. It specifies CASSQEPSGSYEQYF.

CDR3 nucleotides: TGTGCCAGCACCTTGGGGGGCTCCTACAATGAGCAGTTCTTC. Protein sequence: CASTLGGSYNEQFF. The chain links TRBV11-2 to TRBJ2-1, with D possibly TRBD2 on 6 matching bases. The CDR3 is 14 amino acids. The germline V gene encodes CDR1 SGHAT and CDR2 FQNNGV. Trimming removed 7 bases from V and 0 bases from J, with 10 bases in between.

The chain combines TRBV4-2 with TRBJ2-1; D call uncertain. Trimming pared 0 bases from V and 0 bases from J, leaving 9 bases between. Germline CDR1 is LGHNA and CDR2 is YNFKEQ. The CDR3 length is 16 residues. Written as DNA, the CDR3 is TGTGCCAGCAGCCAAGAGGCCTATTTCTCCTACAATGAGCAGTTCTTC. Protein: CASSQEAYFSYNEQFF.

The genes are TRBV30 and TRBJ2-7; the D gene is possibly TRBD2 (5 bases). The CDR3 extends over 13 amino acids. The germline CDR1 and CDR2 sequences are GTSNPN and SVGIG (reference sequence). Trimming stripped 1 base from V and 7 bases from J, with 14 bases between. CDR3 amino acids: CAWSDDWPGEQYF. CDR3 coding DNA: TGTGCCTGGAGTGATGATTGGCCGGGGGAGCAGTACTTC.

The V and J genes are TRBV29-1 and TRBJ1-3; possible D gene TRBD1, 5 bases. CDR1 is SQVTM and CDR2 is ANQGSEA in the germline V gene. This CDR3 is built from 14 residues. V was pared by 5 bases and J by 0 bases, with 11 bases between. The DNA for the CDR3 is TGCAGCGTTCACACAGGTTACTCTGGAAACACCATATATTTT. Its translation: CSVHTGYSGNTIYF.